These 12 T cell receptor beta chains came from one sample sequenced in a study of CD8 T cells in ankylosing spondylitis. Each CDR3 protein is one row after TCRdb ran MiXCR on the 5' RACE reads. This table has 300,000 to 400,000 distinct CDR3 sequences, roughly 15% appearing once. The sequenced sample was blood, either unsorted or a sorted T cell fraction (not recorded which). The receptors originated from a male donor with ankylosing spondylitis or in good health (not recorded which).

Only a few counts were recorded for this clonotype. CDR3 region: CASSPRGGLETQYF. CDR3 DNA sequence: TGTGCCAGCAGCCCCCGCGGGGGGCTTGAGACCCAGTACTTC. The rearrangement joins TRBV12-3 or TRBV12-4 to TRBJ2-5; 8 bases are shared with TRBD2. V lost 6 bases to trimming and J lost 5 bases; unmatched junction nucleotides: 8. This CDR3 region has 14 residues.

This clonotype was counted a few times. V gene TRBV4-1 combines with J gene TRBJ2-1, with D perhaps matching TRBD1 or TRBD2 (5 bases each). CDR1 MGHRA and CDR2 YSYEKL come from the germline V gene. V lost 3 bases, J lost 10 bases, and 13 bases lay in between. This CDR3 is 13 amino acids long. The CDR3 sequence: CASSQVLGEEQFF. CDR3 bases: TGCGCCAGCAGCCAGGTCTTGGGGGAGGAGCAGTTCTTC.

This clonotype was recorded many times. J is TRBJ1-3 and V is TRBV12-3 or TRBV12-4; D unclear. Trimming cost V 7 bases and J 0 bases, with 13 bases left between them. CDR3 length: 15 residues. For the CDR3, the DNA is TGTGCCAGCAAGGGTACGATGATCTCTGGAAACACCATATATTTT. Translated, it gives CASKGTMISGNTIYF.

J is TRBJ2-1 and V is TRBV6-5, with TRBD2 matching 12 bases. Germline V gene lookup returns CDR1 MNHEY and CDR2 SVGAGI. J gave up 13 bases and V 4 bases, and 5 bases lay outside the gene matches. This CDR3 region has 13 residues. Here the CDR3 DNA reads TGTGCCAGCAGTTCGACTAGCGGGGGCCCCCAGTTCTTC. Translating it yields CASSSTSGGPQFF.

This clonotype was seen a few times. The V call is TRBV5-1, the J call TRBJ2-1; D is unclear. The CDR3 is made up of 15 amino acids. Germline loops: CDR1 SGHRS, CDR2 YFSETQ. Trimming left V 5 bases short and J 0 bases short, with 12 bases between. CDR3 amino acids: CASRPRTSSYNEQFF. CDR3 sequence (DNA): TGCGCCAGCAGGCCGCGTACGAGCTCCTACAATGAGCAGTTCTTC. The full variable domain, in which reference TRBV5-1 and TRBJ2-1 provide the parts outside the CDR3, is KAGVTQTPRYLIKTRGQQVTLSCSPISGHRSVSWYQQTPGQGLQFLFEYFSETQRNKGNFPGRFSGRQFSNSRSEMNVSTLELGDSALYLCASRPRTSSYNEQFFGPGTRLTVL.

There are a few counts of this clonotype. The CDR3 region is CASSVVGGTGPAFF. CDR3 DNA sequence: TGTGCCAGCAGCGTAGTAGGGGGGACAGGGCCGGCTTTCTTT. The V call is TRBV9, the J call TRBJ1-1; 9 bases agree with TRBD1. Losses at the gene ends were 0 bases for V and 11 bases for J; bases not matched to a gene: 8. The CDR3 length is 14 residues. Germline CDR1 is SGDLS and CDR2 is YYNGEE.

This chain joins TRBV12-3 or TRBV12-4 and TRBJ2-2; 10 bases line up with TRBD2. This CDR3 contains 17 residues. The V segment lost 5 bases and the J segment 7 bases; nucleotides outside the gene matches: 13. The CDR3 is CASSEGRAGGRIGELFF. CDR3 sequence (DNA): TGTGCCAGCAGTGAGGGTCGAGCGGGGGGGCGTATCGGGGAGCTGTTTTTT.

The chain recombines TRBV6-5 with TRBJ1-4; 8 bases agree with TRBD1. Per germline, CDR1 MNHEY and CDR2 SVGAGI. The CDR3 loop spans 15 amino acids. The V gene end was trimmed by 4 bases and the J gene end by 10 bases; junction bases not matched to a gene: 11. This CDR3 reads CASSSLGQGGGKLFF. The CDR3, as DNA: TGTGCCAGCAGTTCGCTAGGACAGGGAGGTGGAAAACTGTTTTTT.

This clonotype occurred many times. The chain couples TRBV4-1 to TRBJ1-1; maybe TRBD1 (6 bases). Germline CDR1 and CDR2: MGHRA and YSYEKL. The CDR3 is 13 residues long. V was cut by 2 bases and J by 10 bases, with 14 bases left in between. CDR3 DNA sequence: TGCGCCAGCAGCCAATTTCGGACAGAGGGAGCTTTCTTT. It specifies CASSQFRTEGAFF.

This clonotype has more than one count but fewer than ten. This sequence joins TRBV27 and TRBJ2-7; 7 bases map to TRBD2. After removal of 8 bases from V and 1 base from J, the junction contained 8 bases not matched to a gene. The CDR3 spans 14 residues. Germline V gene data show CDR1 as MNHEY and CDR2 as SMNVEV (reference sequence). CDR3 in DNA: TGTGCCAGCTTCGCTAGCGGACCATCCTACGAGCAGTACTTC. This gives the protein CASFASGPSYEQYF.

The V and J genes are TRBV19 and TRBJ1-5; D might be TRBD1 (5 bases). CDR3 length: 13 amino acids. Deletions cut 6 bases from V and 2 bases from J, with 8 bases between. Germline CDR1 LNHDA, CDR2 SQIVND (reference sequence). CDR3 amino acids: CASRDRRNQPQHF. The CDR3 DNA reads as TGTGCCAGTAGAGACAGACGCAATCAGCCCCAGCATTTT.

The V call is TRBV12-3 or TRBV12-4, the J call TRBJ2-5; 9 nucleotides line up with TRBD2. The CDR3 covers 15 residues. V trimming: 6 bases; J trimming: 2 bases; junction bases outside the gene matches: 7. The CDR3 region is CASRTGLARQETQYF. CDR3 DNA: TGTGCCAGCAGAACCGGACTAGCGAGACAAGAGACCCAGTACTTC.